What follows describes a single T cell receptor beta chain. Its antigen is still unknown. TCRdb independently ran MiXCR on the reads; one entry per CDR3 protein. Among roughly 70,000 distinct CDR3 sequences, 20% were seen once, and the ten largest hold roughly two thirds. The record originates from a study of T cell repertoires in cytomegalovirus infection. Across the whole study: An indication of both CMV infection and matching HLA type came from public TCR beta signatures.

General study results and limits: CMV-specific HLA-C-restricted TCR beta clonotypes dominated the ex vivo response.

The CDR3 runs to 12 residues. Germline V gene data show CDR1 as MNHEY and CDR2 as SMNVEV (reference sequence). V was pared by 3 bases and J by 3 bases, with 3 bases between. The sequence was collected from a human donor in good health (CMV status not recorded). Some clones in this sample may be carry-over from other donors' samples. The V call is TRBV27, the J call TRBJ1-5; D call uncertain. Material: CD8+ T cells from cultured PBMCs, obtained from culture after CMV antigen stimulation. The CDR3 DNA reads as TGTGCCAGCAGTTTTCCCAATCAGCCCCAGCATTTT. It codes for CASSFPNQPQHF.